This TCR beta chain emerged from a study of identical twins. Notes on the study in general: There was an excess of low generation probability in the out-of-frame alpha sequences that twins shared. Possibly, invariant MAIT and iNKT cells partly confounded zero-insertion analyses. Twin sharing of out-of-frame TCR alpha was underestimated by models in monozygotic pairs.

Points on this clonotype: Antigen specificity is unknown.

In TCRdb, the 5' RACE reads were re-called with MiXCR into one record per CDR3 protein. The sample carries hundreds of thousands of distinct CDR3 sequences, 10% to 15% recorded once. Healthy Caucasians provided all donations. This same sample was also taken into another study, of yellow fever vaccine responses in identical twins.

The clonotype originates from a woman between 18 and 29 years old in good health. The sequencing input was PBMCs.

The CDR3 loop is CASSYTQGLAQYF. DNA for the CDR3: TGTGCCAGCAGTTACACTCAGGGATTAGCCCAGTACTTC. The chain recombines TRBV12-3 or TRBV12-4 with TRBJ2-5, with D possibly matching TRBD1 (5 bases). With 4 bases removed from V and 9 bases from J, the gap between germline ends came to 15 bases. There are 13 residues in the CDR3.